Listed here are 10 T cell receptor beta chains from one sample, sequenced in a study of immune cell composition in non-small cell lung cancer. Clones were read by immunoSEQ multiplex PCR, and TCRdb kept only the in-frame ones, dropping some. The top ten hold roughly 9.6% of the sample, which has about 2,000 clones, around 82% seen once. The sequenced material came from lung tumor tissue. Source of these receptors: a human donor with non-small cell lung cancer.

On this clone: Other nucleotide sequences in the sample specify the same CDR3. The chain recombines TRBV27 with TRBJ2-1; 12 nucleotides match TRBD2. CDR1 is MNHEY, CDR2 SMNVEV, per germline (reference sequence). The CDR3 extends over 15 amino acids. J gave up 7 bases and V 3 bases, and 4 bases lay outside the gene matches. CDR3 region: CASSFSLAGGNEQFF. For the CDR3, the DNA is TGTGCCAGCAGTTTCTCACTAGCGGGAGGTAATGAGCAGTTCTTC.

This clone was recorded a few times. The chain has TRBV19 and TRBJ1-3, with TRBD1 identical over 10 bases. The germline V gene has CDR1 LNHDA and CDR2 SQIVND (reference sequence). The junction had 5 bases not matched to a gene; V was cut back by 2 bases and J by 1 base. The CDR3 extends over 17 amino acids. The CDR3 nucleotides are TGTGCCAGTAGTATAATGGGACAGGGGTTATCTGGAAACACCATATATTTT. Its protein is CASSIMGQGLSGNTIYF.

The rearrangement uses TRBV5-5 and TRBJ2-7; 11 bases are shared with TRBD2. V shed 0 bases, J shed 2 bases, and the junction held 7 bases outside the gene matches. Per the germline V gene, CDR1 is SGHKS and CDR2 is YYEKEE (reference sequence). The CDR3 is 17 residues long. The CDR3 nucleotides are TGTGCCAGCAGCTTGGTCCTGGGACTAGCGGATGCCTACGAGCAGTACTTC. Translated: CASSLVLGLADAYEQYF.

In its sample, this clone was seen once. The chain recombines TRBV7-6 with TRBJ1-5; D not resolved. V was trimmed by 1 base and J by 0 bases, leaving 4 bases between them. The CDR3 consists of 14 residues. Looked up from germline, CDR1 is SGHVS and CDR2 is FNYEAQ. DNA of the CDR3: TGTGCCAGCAGCTTAGGTCTTAGCAATCAGCCCCAGCATTTT. This encodes CASSLGLSNQPQHF.

This clone was seen a few times. The CDR3 bases are TGTGCCAGCAGTGTCGGGACAGGGGGAGATACGCAGTATTTT. Amino acids: CASSVGTGGDTQYF. The chain couples TRBV6-1 to TRBJ2-3; 11 bases align to TRBD1. The CDR3 is 14 amino acids. Germline CDR1 reads MNHNS; CDR2 reads SASEGT. V trimming: 4 bases; J trimming: 5 bases; junction bases outside the gene matches: 2.

This chain links TRBV30 with TRBJ1-3; 10 bases align to TRBD1. V lost 3 bases to trimming and J lost 0 bases; unmatched junction nucleotides: 5. CDR1 GTSNPN and CDR2 SVGIG come from the germline V gene (reference sequence). There are 16 residues in the CDR3. In DNA, the CDR3 is TGTGCCTGGAGGCTTCGGGACAGGGGCTCTGGAAACACCATATATTTT. It encodes CAWRLRDRGSGNTIYF.

The J gene is TRBJ1-4, the V gene TRBV15, with D possibly being TRBD1 (6 bases). The CDR3 is 13 residues long. Germline V gives CDR1 LNHNV, CDR2 YYDKDF (reference sequence). The V end lost 5 bases, the J end lost 12 bases, and 16 bases lay between the germline ends. CDR3 sequence reads: CATSGGGGRELFF. CDR3 bases: TGTGCCACCAGCGGCGGGGGGGGGCGAGAACTGTTTTTT. The entire variable domain, with the rest obtained from reference TRBV15 and TRBJ1-4, is as follows: DAMVIQNPRYQVTQFGKPVTLSCSQTLNHNVMYWYQQKSSQAPKLLFHYYDKDFNNEADTPDNFQSRRPNTSFCFLDIRSPGLGDTAMYLCATSGGGGRELFFGSGTQLSVL.

The gene calls are TRBV5-1 and TRBJ2-7, with 12 positions matching TRBD2. The CDR3 has 15 amino acids. The germline CDR1 and CDR2 sequences are SGHRS and YFSETQ. Trimming at V came to 5 bases and at J to 5 bases, leaving 8 bases not matched to a gene. The CDR3 is CASSTGLAGLNEQYF. CDR3 bases: TGCGCCAGCAGTACCGGACTAGCGGGACTCAACGAGCAGTACTTC.

By share, this clone ranks as large. V and J are TRBV7-6 and TRBJ2-7; D remains unclear. Deletions cut 0 bases from V and 6 bases from J, with 9 bases between. In germline, CDR1 is SGHVS, CDR2 FNYEAQ. The CDR3 sequence is 13 residues long. CDR3 bases: TGTGCCAGCAGCTTAGCGCACGGAGCCGAGCAGTACTTC. This translates into CASSLAHGAEQYF. Full variable domain (outside the CDR3, taken from reference TRBV7-6 and TRBJ2-7): GAGVSQSPRYKVTKRGQDVALRCDPISGHVSLYWYRQALGQGPEFLTYFNYEAQQDKSGLPNDRFSAERPEGSISTLTIQRTEQRDSAMYRCASSLAHGAEQYFGPGTRLTVT.

The chain combines TRBV4-2 with TRBJ2-2, with 7 bases fitting TRBD2. The germline CDR1 and CDR2 sequences are LGHNA and YNFKEQ. J lost 7 bases, V lost 0 bases, and 11 bases had no gene match. This CDR3 has 17 amino acids. The DNA of the CDR3 is TGTGCCAGCAGCCAAGAATTGGGGGGGAGTCACCGCGGGGAGCTGTTTTTT. Amino acid sequence: CASSQELGGSHRGELFF.